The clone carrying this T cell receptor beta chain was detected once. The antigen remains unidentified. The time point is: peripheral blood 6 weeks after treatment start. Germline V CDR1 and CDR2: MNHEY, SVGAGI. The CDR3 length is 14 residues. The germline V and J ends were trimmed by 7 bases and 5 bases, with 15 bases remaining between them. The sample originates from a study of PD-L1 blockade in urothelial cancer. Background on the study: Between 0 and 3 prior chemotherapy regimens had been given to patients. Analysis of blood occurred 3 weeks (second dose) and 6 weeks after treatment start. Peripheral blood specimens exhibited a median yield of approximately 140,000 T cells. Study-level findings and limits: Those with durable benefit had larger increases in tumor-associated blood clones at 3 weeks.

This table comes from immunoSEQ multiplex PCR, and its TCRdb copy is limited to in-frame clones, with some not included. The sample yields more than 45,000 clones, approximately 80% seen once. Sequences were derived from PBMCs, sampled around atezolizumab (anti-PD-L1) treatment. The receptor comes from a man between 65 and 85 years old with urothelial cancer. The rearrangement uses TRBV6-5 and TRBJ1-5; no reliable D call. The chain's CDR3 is CASIQVTTHQPQHF. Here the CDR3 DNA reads TGTGCCAGCATCCAGGTGACCACCCATCAGCCCCAGCATTTT.